Listed below are T cell receptor beta chains from one sample, sequenced in a study of T cell responses to AZD1222 COVID-19 vaccine. This table comes from immunoSEQ multiplex PCR, and its TCRdb copy is limited to in-frame clones, with some not included. This sample has some 150,000 clones, with roughly 90% found just once. The starting material was peripheral blood, obtained 28 days after the second AZD1222 dose. The receptors here all came from an adult who received the AZD1222 COVID-19 vaccine. Each CDR3 is given with its conserved first and last residue. The D gene is left open where the match is weak. Where a row states a size, it is once, few, many or the class of an expanded clone; other rows omit it.

>-|TRBJ1-6|TRBV25-1|-
CASSDESPLHF
TGTGCCAGCAGTGACGAATCACCCCTCCACTTT
>-|TRBJ1-4|TRBV28|TRBD1
CASSPRGHPNEKLFF
TGTGCCAGCAGTCCGAGGGGGCACCCTAATGAAAAACTGTTTTTT
>-|TRBJ2-3|TRBV6-5|-
CASIRALLDTQYF
TGTGCCAGCATCCGGGCCCTGCTGGATACGCAGTATTTT
>once|TRBJ1-1|TRBV6-5|TRBD1
CASSYYRQGNTEAFF
TGTGCCAGCAGTTACTACAGACAGGGGAACACTGAAGCTTTCTTT
>once|TRBJ1-2|TRBV9|-
CASSVDSGVDGYTF
TGTGCCAGCAGCGTAGATTCAGGAGTAGATGGCTACACCTTC
>-|TRBJ1-1|TRBV19|-
CASRTDGLNTEAFF
TGTGCCAGTAGAACCGACGGATTGAACACTGAAGCTTTCTTT
>-|TRBJ2-7|TRBV2|TRBD1
CASTLSAGTGGFEQYF
TGTGCCAGTACCCTCTCCGCGGGGACAGGGGGCTTCGAGCAGTACTTC
>-|TRBJ2-1|TRBV19|-
CASSSHDDEQFF
TGTGCCAGTAGTTCTCACGACGATGAGCAGTTCTTC
>-|TRBJ1-3|TRBV30|-
CAWSLTFAGNTIYF
TGTGCCTGGAGTCTCACATTCGCTGGAAACACCATATATTTT
>-|TRBJ2-1|TRBV3-1/TRBV3-2|TRBD1
CASSQVGQGRGNEQFF
TGTGCCAGCAGCCAAGTTGGACAGGGGAGGGGCAATGAGCAGTTCTTC
>-|TRBJ2-1|TRBV7-2|-
CASRTAPGPNRNEQFF
TGTGCCAGCAGAACAGCCCCAGGGCCCAACAGGAATGAGCAGTTCTTC
>-|TRBJ1-3|TRBV12-3/TRBV12-4|-
CATAGVGGNTIYF
TGTGCCACCGCCGGGGTTGGAGGAAACACCATATATTTT
>-|TRBJ2-1|TRBV27|-
CASTHIPWRETNEQFF
TGTGCCAGCACTCATATTCCGTGGAGGGAGACGAATGAGCAGTTCTTC
>-|TRBJ1-3|TRBV30|-
CAWTGARNTIYF
TGTGCCTGGACAGGGGCAAGAAACACCATATATTTT
>-|TRBJ1-5|TRBV12-3/TRBV12-4|-
CASTYRNVQPQHF
TGTGCCAGCACCTACCGGAACGTTCAGCCCCAGCATTTT
>-|TRBJ1-5|TRBV7-9|-
CASSLDGVSQPQHF
TGTGCCAGCAGCTTAGATGGGGTAAGTCAGCCCCAGCATTTT
>-|TRBJ1-6|TRBV12-3/TRBV12-4|TRBD1
CASSDRGNSPLHF
TGTGCCAGCAGTGACAGGGGAAATTCACCCCTCCACTTT
>few|TRBJ2-2|TRBV2|-
CASAGLNTGELFF
TGTGCCAGCGCCGGACTGAACACCGGGGAGCTGTTTTTT